What follows describes a single T cell receptor beta chain. Germline CDR1 is MGHRA and CDR2 is YSYEKL. J lost 4 bases, V lost 2 bases, and 4 bases had no gene match. CDR3 length equals 16 residues. The assay was immunoSEQ multiplex PCR, and TCRdb's table has in-frame clones only and misses some. The sample holds 65,000 to 85,000 clones, roughly 93% seen once. These data come from a study of technical replicates of blood from a handful of donors. The chain carries TRBV4-1 and TRBJ2-2, with 10 nucleotides matching TRBD2. The sequence was collected from a human donor in good health. Sequencing used T cells isolated from PBMCs. The DNA of the CDR3 is TGCGCCAGCAGCCAAAGCGGGGGGGACGGCACCGGGGAGCTGTTTTTT. It yields the protein CASSQSGGDGTGELFF.